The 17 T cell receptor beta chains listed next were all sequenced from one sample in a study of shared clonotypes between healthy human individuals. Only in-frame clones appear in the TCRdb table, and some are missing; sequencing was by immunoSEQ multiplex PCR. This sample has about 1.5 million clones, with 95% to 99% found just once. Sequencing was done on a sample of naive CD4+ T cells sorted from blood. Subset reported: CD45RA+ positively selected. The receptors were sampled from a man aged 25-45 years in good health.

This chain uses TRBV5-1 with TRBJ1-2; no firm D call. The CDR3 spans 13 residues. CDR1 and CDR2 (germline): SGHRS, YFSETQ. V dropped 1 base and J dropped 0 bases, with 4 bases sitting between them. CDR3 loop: CASSLYANYGYTF. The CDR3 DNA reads TGCGCCAGCAGCTTGTACGCTAACTATGGCTACACCTTC.

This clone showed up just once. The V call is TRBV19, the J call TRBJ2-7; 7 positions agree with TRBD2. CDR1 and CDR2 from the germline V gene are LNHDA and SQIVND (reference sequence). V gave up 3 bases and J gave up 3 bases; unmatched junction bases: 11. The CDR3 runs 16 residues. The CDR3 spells CASSISSGRPLYEQYF. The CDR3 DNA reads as TGTGCCAGTAGTATTTCTTCCGGGAGGCCGCTCTACGAGCAGTACTTC.

CDR3 sequence: CASRSSLVGNTNTGELFF. CDR3 sequence (DNA): TGTGCAAGTCGCTCCTCCTTAGTAGGGAACACGAACACCGGGGAGCTGTTTTTT. The chain carries TRBV12-2 and TRBJ2-2. TRBV12-2 is described as a pseudogene. The CDR3 extends over 18 amino acids.

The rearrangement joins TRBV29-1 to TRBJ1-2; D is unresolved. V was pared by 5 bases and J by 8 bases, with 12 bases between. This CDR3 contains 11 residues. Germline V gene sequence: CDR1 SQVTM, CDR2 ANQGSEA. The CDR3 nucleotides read TGCAGCGTTTTCGGGGAGGAAGGCTACACCTTC. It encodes CSVFGEEGYTF.

The CDR3 coding sequence is TGTGCCAGCAAGGACAGGGCTGGGTTAAGGGCCGGGGAGCTGTTTTTT. It is translated as CASKDRAGLRAGELFF. The chain has TRBV2 and TRBJ2-2; 8 nucleotides align to TRBD1. The CDR3 has 16 amino acids. The trim removed 7 bases at V and 6 bases at J, leaving 13 bases unmatched. Germline CDR1 and CDR2: SNHLY and FYNNEI.

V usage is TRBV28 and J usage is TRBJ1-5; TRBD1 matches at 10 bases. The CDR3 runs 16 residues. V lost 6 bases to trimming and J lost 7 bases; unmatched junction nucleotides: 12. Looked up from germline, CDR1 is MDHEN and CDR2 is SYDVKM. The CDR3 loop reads CASRPPGQGRGQPQHF. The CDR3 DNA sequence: TGTGCCAGCAGGCCCCCGGGACAGGGGCGCGGGCAGCCCCAGCATTTT. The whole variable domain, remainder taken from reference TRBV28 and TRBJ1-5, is DVKVTQSSRYLVKRTGEKVFLECVQDMDHENMFWYRQDPGLGLRLIYFSYDVKMKEKGDIPEGYSVSREKKERFSLILESASTNQTSMYLCASRPPGQGRGQPQHFGDGTRLSIL.

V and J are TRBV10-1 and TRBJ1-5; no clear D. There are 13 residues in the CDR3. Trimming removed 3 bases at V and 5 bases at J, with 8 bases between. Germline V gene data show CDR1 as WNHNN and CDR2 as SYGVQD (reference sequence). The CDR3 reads CASSEQNYQPQHF. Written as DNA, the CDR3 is TGCGCCAGCAGTGAACAAAACTATCAGCCCCAGCATTTT.

CDR3 amino acids: CASSSIEARVSTDTQYF. The CDR3 DNA reads TGCGCCAGCAGCTCCATCGAAGCGCGCGTAAGCACAGATACGCAGTATTTT. The chain employs TRBV5-1 and TRBJ2-3; unclear D gene. V was trimmed by 3 bases and J by 0 bases, leaving 17 bases between them. The CDR3 loop spans 17 amino acids. Per germline, CDR1 SGHRS and CDR2 YFSETQ.

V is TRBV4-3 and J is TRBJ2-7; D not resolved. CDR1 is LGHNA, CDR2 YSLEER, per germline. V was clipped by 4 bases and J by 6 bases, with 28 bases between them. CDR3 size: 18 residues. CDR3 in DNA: TGCGCCAGCAGCCCCATCGACGAGCAGCGCTCCCCTGCCTGCGAGCAGTACTTC. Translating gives CASSPIDEQRSPACEQYF.

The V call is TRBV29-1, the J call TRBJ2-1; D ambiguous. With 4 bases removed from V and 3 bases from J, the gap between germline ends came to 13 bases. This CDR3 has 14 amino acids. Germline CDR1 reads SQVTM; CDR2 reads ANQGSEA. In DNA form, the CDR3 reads TGCAGCGTTGGTCCACGACTCCGCTACAATGAGCAGTTCTTC. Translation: CSVGPRLRYNEQFF.

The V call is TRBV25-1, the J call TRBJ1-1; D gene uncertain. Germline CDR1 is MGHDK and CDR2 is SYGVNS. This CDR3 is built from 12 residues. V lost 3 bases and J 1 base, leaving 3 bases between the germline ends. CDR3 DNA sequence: TGTGCCAGCAGTGAGGCGAACACTGAAGCTTTCTTT. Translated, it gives CASSEANTEAFF.

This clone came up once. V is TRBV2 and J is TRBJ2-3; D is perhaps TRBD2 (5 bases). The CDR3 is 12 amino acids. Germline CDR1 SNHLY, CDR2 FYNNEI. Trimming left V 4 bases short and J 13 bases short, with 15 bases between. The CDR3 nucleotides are TGTGCCAGCAGTGTATTTTCACTGGAGGAGTATTTT. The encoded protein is CASSVFSLEEYF. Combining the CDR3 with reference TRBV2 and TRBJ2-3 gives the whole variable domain EPEVTQTPSHQVTQMGQEVILRCVPISNHLYFYWYRQILGQKVEFLVSFYNNEISEKSEIFDDQFSVERPDGSNFTLKIRSTKLEDSAMYFCASSVFSLEEYFGPGTRLTVL.

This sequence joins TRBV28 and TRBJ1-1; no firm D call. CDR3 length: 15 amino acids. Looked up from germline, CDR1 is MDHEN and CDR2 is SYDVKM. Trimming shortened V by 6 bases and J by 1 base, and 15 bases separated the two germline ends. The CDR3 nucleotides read TGTGCCAGCAGCCCCATGGGAGGCGGGAACACTGAAGCTTTCTTT. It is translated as CASSPMGGGNTEAFF.

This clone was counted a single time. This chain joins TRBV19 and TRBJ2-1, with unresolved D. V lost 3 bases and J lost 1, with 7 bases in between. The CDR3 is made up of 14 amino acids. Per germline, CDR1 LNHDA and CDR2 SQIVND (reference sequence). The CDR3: CASSMMVSYNEQFF. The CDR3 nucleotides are TGTGCCAGTAGTATGATGGTTTCCTACAATGAGCAGTTCTTC. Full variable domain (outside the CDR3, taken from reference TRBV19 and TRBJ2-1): DGGITQSPKYLFRKEGQNVTLSCEQNLNHDAMYWYRQDPGQGLRLIYYSQIVNDFQKGDIAEGYSVSREKKESFPLTVTSAQKNPTAFYLCASSMMVSYNEQFFGPGTRLTVL.

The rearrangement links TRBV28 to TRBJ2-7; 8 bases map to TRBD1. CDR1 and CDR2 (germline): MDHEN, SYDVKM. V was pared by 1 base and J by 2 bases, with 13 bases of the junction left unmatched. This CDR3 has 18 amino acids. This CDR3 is CASSLSYRRQGAAYEQYF. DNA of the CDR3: TGTGCCAGCAGTTTATCTTATCGTAGGCAGGGGGCCGCCTACGAGCAGTACTTC.

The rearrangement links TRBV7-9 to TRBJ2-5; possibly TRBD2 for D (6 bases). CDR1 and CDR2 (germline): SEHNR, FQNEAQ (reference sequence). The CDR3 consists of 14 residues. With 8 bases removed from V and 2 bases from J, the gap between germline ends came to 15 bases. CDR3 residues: CASPRGASQETQYF. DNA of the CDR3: TGTGCCAGCCCGCGGGGAGCGAGTCAAGAGACCCAGTACTTC. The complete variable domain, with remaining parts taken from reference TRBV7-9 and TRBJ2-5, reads DTGVSQNPRHKITKRGQNVTFRCDPISEHNRLYWYRQTLGQGPEFLTYFQNEAQLEKSRLLSDRFSAERPKGSFSTLEIQRTEQGDSAMYLCASPRGASQETQYFGPGTRLLVL.

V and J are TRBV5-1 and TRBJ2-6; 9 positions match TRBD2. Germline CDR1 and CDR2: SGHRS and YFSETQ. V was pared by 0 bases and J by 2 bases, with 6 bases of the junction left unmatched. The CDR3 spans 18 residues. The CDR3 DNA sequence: TGCGCCAGCAGCTTGGCCGCTAGCGGGATCGCTGGGGCCAACGTCCTGACTTTC. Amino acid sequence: CASSLAASGIAGANVLTF.